Below are 9 T cell receptor beta chains sequenced from a single sample in a study of T-cell reconstitution after alpha-beta-depleted transplantation in children. Library preparation (for TCRbeta) was performed with unique molecular identifiers. From the PCR reads, TCRdb called clonotypes with MiXCR, one entry per CDR3 protein. This sample has some 830,000 distinct CDR3 sequences, with around 15% found just once. Source: PBMCs, mostly from graft donor cells, taken 360 days after TCRalphabeta/CD19-depleted stem cell transplant. These receptors originate from a male patient between 5 and 17 years old who had a stem cell transplant for acute lymphoblastic leukemia, so the T cells may come from the graft donor.

In this sample, this clonotype turned up a few times. The V gene is TRBV29-1, the J gene TRBJ1-1, with D uncertain. Germline V lookup: CDR1 SQVTM, CDR2 ANQGSEA. V was pared by 8 bases and J by 3 bases, with 13 bases between. The CDR3 covers 12 residues. CDR3: CSSKGRYTEAFF. CDR3 coding DNA: TGCAGCTCTAAGGGCCGTTACACTGAAGCTTTCTTT.

This clonotype occurred many times. V usage is TRBV5-1 and J usage is TRBJ2-7, with TRBD1 matching 7 bases. Germline V gene sequence: CDR1 SGHRS, CDR2 YFSETQ. CDR3 size: 13 residues. V lost 2 bases to trimming and J lost 2 bases; unmatched junction nucleotides: 1. In DNA, the CDR3 is TGCGCCAGCAGCTTTGGGACAGCCTACGAGCAGTACTTC. This encodes CASSFGTAYEQYF.

The chain employs TRBV5-1 and TRBJ2-1; 7 nucleotides line up with TRBD2. Looked up from germline, CDR1 is SGHRS and CDR2 is YFSETQ. This CDR3 contains 14 residues. V shed 6 bases and J 5 bases; nucleotides not matched to a gene: 8. The CDR3 DNA is TGCGCCAGCAAGAGAGCGGGGTTAAACAATGAGCAGTTCTTC. Translating gives CASKRAGLNNEQFF.

The rearrangement uses TRBV7-2 and TRBJ2-5; 9 nucleotides line up with TRBD1. Germline assignment: CDR1 SGHTA and CDR2 FQGNSA. The trim removed 5 bases at V and 4 bases at J, leaving 5 bases unmatched. This CDR3 region has 14 residues. The CDR3 protein is CASSPDRGAETQYF. The DNA of the CDR3 is TGTGCCAGCAGCCCCGACAGGGGGGCAGAGACCCAGTACTTC. Variable domain in full (rest from reference TRBV7-2 and TRBJ2-5): GAGVSQSPSNKVTEKGKDVELRCDPISGHTALYWYRQSLGQGLEFLIYFQGNSAPDKSGLPSDRFSAERTGGSVSTLTIQRTQQEDSAVYLCASSPDRGAETQYFGPGTRLLVL.

The CDR3 DNA reads TGTGCCACCAGCACCCCCGGGACTACAGATACGCAGTATTTT. Translated: CATSTPGTTDTQYF. V gene TRBV24-1 combines with J gene TRBJ2-3, with a weak D call TRBD2 (6 bases). Germline V gives CDR1 KGHDR, CDR2 SFDVKD. The length of the CDR3 is 14 residues. The V gene lost 7 bases and the J gene lost 3 bases, with 13 bases spanning the gap.

This clonotype was observed a handful of times. J is TRBJ2-1 and V is TRBV27, with TRBD2 as a possible D gene (5 bases). CDR1 MNHEY and CDR2 SMNVEV come from the germline V gene (reference sequence). V gave up 9 bases and J gave up 4 bases, with 13 bases separating them. The CDR3 is 13 residues long. The CDR3 here is CARRTYRYNEQFF. The CDR3 nucleotides are TGTGCCAGGAGGACTTACCGTTACAATGAGCAGTTCTTC.

Only one count was recorded for this clonotype. This chain uses TRBV24-1 with TRBJ2-2; 11 positions agree with TRBD2. The CDR3 extends over 16 amino acids. V lost 3 bases, J lost 8 bases, and 7 bases stayed unmatched. Looked up from germline, CDR1 is KGHDR and CDR2 is SFDVKD. The CDR3 sequence: CATSDGNSGREGELFF. CDR3 coding DNA: TGTGCCACCAGTGATGGAAATAGCGGGAGGGAGGGGGAGCTGTTTTTT.

This clonotype was recorded many times. The CDR3 DNA reads TGTGCCAGCAGTGACCGATTTTCGTACGAGCAGTACTTC. Residues: CASSDRFSYEQYF. V usage is TRBV7-9 and J usage is TRBJ2-7; D uncertain. V dropped 6 bases and J dropped 4 bases, with 13 bases sitting between them. Looked up from germline, CDR1 is SEHNR and CDR2 is FQNEAQ (reference sequence). The CDR3 spans 13 residues. Using reference TRBV7-9 and TRBJ2-7 for the parts outside the CDR3, the full variable domain is DTGVSQNPRHKITKRGQNVTFRCDPISEHNRLYWYRQTLGQGPEFLTYFQNEAQLEKSRLLSDRFSAERPKGSFSTLEIQRTEQGDSAMYLCASSDRFSYEQYFGPGTRLTVT.

This clonotype has just a few counts. V and J are TRBV20-1 and TRBJ2-7, with a tentative D call TRBD1 (6 bases). Trimming took 0 bases from V and 3 from J, leaving 12 bases between them. The CDR3 runs to 14 residues. Germline V gene lookup returns CDR1 DFQATT and CDR2 SNEGSKA (reference sequence). The CDR3 region has the DNA TGCAGTGCTAGAGATTACGAGGGACACTACGAGCAGTACTTC. Its translation is CSARDYEGHYEQYF.